The source of this TCR beta chain is a study of cytomegalovirus exposure and HLA in healthy donors listed by TCRdb under 2017. The study in broad terms: According to an earlier analysis of a few hundred of the donors, about 179 million T cells yielded 117 million unique TCR beta sequences and about 300 Gb of sequence data. An early release covering more than 500 HLA-typed donors comprised about 300 gigabases of sequencing data and tens of millions of unique TCR sequences. Of the 350 to 400 genotyped donors, approximately 83% fell in the genetic ancestry cluster associated with self-reported Caucasian donors. The study aimed to test whether cataloging public T cell receptors could reveal signatures of past pathogen exposure. The T cell repertoires of 666 subjects were profiled by immunosequencing and related to cytomegalovirus serostatus. A separate validation cohort of approximately 120 different subjects was used in addition to the 666-subject first cohort. To predict cytomegalovirus infection status, the study combined high-throughput TCR immunosequencing, statistical association of individual TCRs with disease status, and machine learning. A later analysis re-examined previously published TCR beta repertoires from about 670 donors and added high-resolution HLA genotyping to investigate patterns of TCR occurrence. In the later analysis, no new phenotypic data were used to find candidate immune exposures; instead, reliance was placed on TCR beta sequences and their occurrence across donors. To decide whether each TCR beta V gene segment behaved as functional or pseudogenic, an earlier analysis of over 500 of the donors relied on high-throughput TCR beta sequencing. Donor age, sex, ethnicity and CMV serostatus were collected together with the repertoire data. A later genetic analysis used genome-wide SNP genotypes for about three fifths of the 666 donors, treating that subset as a discovery cohort. Every discovery cohort repertoire had been produced on one sequencing platform. Both class I and class II loci were covered by HLA typing, at four-digit resolution. Typing coverage varied by locus: 629-630 donors for A, B, C, DRB1 and DQB1; roughly 510 for DQA1; over 600 for DPA1; some 470 for DPB1. Five DR-DQ haplotypes were treated as single units for association and clustering because of strong linkage in the cohort. Across approximately 400 genotyped donors of the cohort, an average of about 250,000 unique TCR beta nucleotide sequences per donor were sequenced, and 15% to 20% of those sequences were non-productive.

With regard to this clone: Its specific antigen is unknown. Per-nucleotide qualities are absent, and no much larger clonotype sits a single base away.

Library creation used the immunoSEQ multiplex PCR assay. For the multiplex PCR, a mixture combining 60 forward primers for TCR Vbeta segments and 13 reverse primers for TCR Jbeta segments was used. Amplification of the CDR3 region of rearranged TCR beta genes was performed with a multiplex PCR assay on genomic DNA. The Illumina HiSeq System was used to sequence the amplified TCR beta libraries as 87-base-pair reads. Regarding the original processing steps: A later analysis tallied 75 million to 95 million unique TCR beta chains across the 550 to 850 repertoires, and about 12 million of those chains were shared by two or more donors. To remove PCR and sequencing errors, raw reads were error-corrected and collapsed into unique sequences using a nearest-neighbor algorithm that merged closely related sequences. To assign V, D and J gene segments, CDR3 sequences were aligned to IMGT reference sequences. Each retained sequence needed at least a six-nucleotide match to both a V gene segment and a J gene segment. Rearrangements were called productive when the CDR3 lacked stop codons and stayed in frame with V and J; all others were non-productive. Following IMGT convention, CDR3 was defined as the stretch from the second conserved V-encoded cysteine to the conserved J-encoded phenylalanine. The earlier analysis of 500 to 600 of the donors excluded sequences that lacked an unambiguous match to a single V gene segment. In an earlier analysis of approximately 610 of the donors, V segments were called functional above 56.7% productive rearrangements and were called segregating when the between-donor standard deviation exceeded 5%. A statistical classification framework was built to diagnose cytomegalovirus status from the catalog of TCR beta chain sequences. V and J gene assignment, in a later analysis, came from comparing TCR nucleotide sequences with IMGT/GENE-DB human TR gene sequences. In a later analysis, CDR3 sequences and most-parsimonious VDJ recombination scenarios were assigned using the TCRdist pipeline. In a later analysis, every TCR beta chain was defined by the combination of its CDR3 amino acid sequence and its V-gene family, and reads without a unique V-gene family were dropped. As a way to deal with suspected cross-contamination and a sequencing artifact, a later analysis dropped hundreds of nucleotide sequences that were highly shared and had low generation probability. In a later analysis, a clonal expansion index for each public chain was calculated from normalized within-repertoire ranks of inferred template counts. In a later analysis, generation probabilities were computed using a VDJ recombination model fitted to out-of-frame rearrangements, and the results were checked against IGoR. In a later analysis, TCR-TCR, TCR-HLA and TCR-CMV co-occurrence was scored with hypergeometric tests, and a repertoire-size bias correction was applied to TCR pairs. In a later analysis, false discovery rates were estimated by permuting HLA or CMV assignments 20 times. In a later analysis, co-occurring TCRs were grouped using DBSCAN, with TCRdist sequence similarity added in when clustering inside HLA-allele-positive subsets. Repertoires with fewer than 30,000 or more than 120,000 public chains, plus five repertoires with anomalous nucleotide sharing, were excluded from co-occurrence clustering. TCRdb retrieved this table from immuneACCESS and kept in-frame rearrangements only. Not all clones are present; in checked studies, unresolved V genes account for under half, and no reason is known for the remainder. D and trimming were read from the DNA, whereas the V and J calls and clone size are those reported in that table. This sample gives approximately 110,000 clones in total; roughly 76% of them show up just once. Approximately 6.9% of the sample comes from the top ten.

The cohort consisted of hundreds of healthy bone marrow donors. At the time of sampling, all cohort members were nominally healthy, though unrecorded immune exposures were likely present. The donor tested CMV seropositive and was one of the 289 seropositive cohort members. A peripheral blood sample was provided by each donor, and peripheral blood mononuclear cells were used for TCR beta sequencing. Genomic DNA extraction from the blood cell samples was performed with the Qiagen DNeasy Blood Extraction Kit. The investigation overall reported the following: In a later analysis, HLA-associated TCR beta chains showed more clonal expansion and lower generation probabilities than non-associated chains that were equally common. In a later analysis, TCR association rates were found to vary across HLA loci, with the most associated TCRs seen for DRB1 alleles and the fewest for HLA-C alleles. HLA typing was unavailable for some donors at each locus, so association tests used only the typed subset. Over 15 rarely observed V segments, including chromosome 9 orphons, were excluded from the earlier analysis of about 610 of the donors because counts were too low. Most TCR sequences were observed very rarely across donors, whereas some public TCRs were present in many individuals. In vitro tests confirmed that a few of the cytomegalovirus-associated TCR beta chains recognize cytomegalovirus antigens. Compared with the 666-donor mean, donors in an Asian-associated ancestry cluster had fewer N-insertions in productive TCRs, according to a later genetic analysis. In a later analysis, several top co-occurrence clusters were reported to appear linked to parvovirus B19, influenza, CMV and Epstein-Barr virus. A cluster of highly shared sequence variants was judged likely to represent a technical artifact of the sequencing pipeline. Assigning TCR associations to individual alleles was difficult when HLA alleles, especially DR and DQ, strongly co-occurred. Correlated functional status among segregating V segments might be attributable to linkage disequilibrium, but an unknown experimental factor could not be ruled out. The classifier was reported to diagnose cytomegalovirus status with high specificity and sensitivity in both the original and validation cohorts. V-gene and J-gene trimming of TCR beta chains was associated with a missense DCLRE1C variant in a later genetic analysis, and the association was replicated in an independent cohort. The authors suggested that the approach could potentially be generalized to other disease states and immunological phenotypes. Immune exposure information for the cohort was limited to CMV serostatus. Specific HLA alleles were associated with some 15,000 TCR beta sequences at a false discovery rate of 0.05 in a later analysis. A total of fewer than 200 TCR beta chains were listed by the study as associated with cytomegalovirus. Only TCR beta chains were sequenced in this cohort, and the absence of alpha or paired-chain data limited detectable features. A further reported finding was that TCR beta sequences accurately predicted the HLA-A and HLA-B alleles for most subjects in the first cohort. Roughly uniform sequencing depth across donors was assumed in presence/absence analyses, although this assumption may not hold. Some IMGT-functional V segments, including TRBV6-2 and TRBV6-3, could not be told apart with the 87-base-pair reads, so those segments were excluded. An earlier analysis of 587 of the donors showed that most TCR beta V segments appeared in productive rearrangements either about 87% or about 30% of the time, which broadly matched IMGT annotations. In a later analysis, most CMV-associated TCR beta chains were found to appear HLA-restricted, with HLA associations seemingly driven largely by CMV exposure.

CDR1 and CDR2 are read off the germline V gene as SGHTA and FQGNSA. The junction shows trimming of 1 base on V and 7 bases on J, plus 11 bases between the germline ends. The CDR3 has 14 amino acids, counting the end cysteine and phenylalanine. The DNA shown is the 42-base CDR3, in frame from base 1. The TCR was taken from a man younger than 40 in good health and CMV-seropositive. The sample comprised PBMCs. In this chain, TRBV7-2 is recombined with TRBJ1-5; a confident D gene designation cannot be given. At the DNA level, the sequence is TGTGCCAGCAGCTTAGTCCGCGGGGAACAGCCCCAGCATTTT. It translates as CASSLVRGEQPQHF.